One T cell receptor (beta chain) is described in this entry. The V end lost 7 bases, the J end lost 2 bases, and 8 bases lay between the germline ends. This CDR3 is built from 12 residues. Germline CDR1 is MNHEY and CDR2 is SVGAGI. The data originate from a study of blood T cell repertoires in COVID-19. Looking at the study overall: Samples taken during acute and convalescent COVID-19 were collected in the United States, Italy and Spain. In each case, the material was cDNA or gDNA derived from T cells, B-cell-depleted T cells, or PBMCs.

In the original analysis: How many nucleated cells were present was estimated from reference gene primer amplification. The table came from immunoSEQ multiplex PCR; TCRdb's copy has only in-frame clones and leaves some out. The DNA gave D and trimming, while V, J and clone size come from that table. This sample carries 200,000 to 250,000 clones, more than 65% of them seen once, and the ten largest clones take 3.6%. The sequencing input was peripheral blood. The chain employs TRBV6-5 and TRBJ1-2; weak D call: TRBD1 (5 bases). This receptor was taken from a woman aged 80 or older with acute or convalescent COVID-19. For the CDR3, the DNA is TGTGCCAGCAACCCAGGGAACTATGGCTACACCTTC. This sequence encodes CASNPGNYGYTF.